This T cell receptor (beta chain) is drawn from a study of shared clonotypes between healthy human individuals. Study-wide context: The plates for each donor numbered three CD4 naive, three CD4 memory, two CD8 naive and one CD8 memory.

Findings and limits, study-wide: Non-shared clonotypes were found to have lower generation probabilities than the clonotypes that were shared by all four of the sorted-subset donors. Estimated clonotype richness was generally higher in naive than memory subsets. There were few donors, and this limited the genetic and exposure-history diversity represented.

CDR3 length: 13 amino acids. CDR1 and CDR2 (germline): GTSNPN, SVGIG (reference sequence). V was pared by 2 bases and J by 3 bases, with 10 bases between. Profiling relied on immunoSEQ multiplex PCR, and the TCRdb table lists in-frame clones only, not all of them. This table has roughly 1,000,000 clones, 75% to 85% appearing once. Points on this clone: Its antigen is not known.

The receptor was isolated from a man aged 18 to 29 in good health. Some clones in this sample may be carry-over from other donors' samples. Sequencing was done on a sample of memory CD4+ T cells from PBMCs. Subset meaning: CD45RA-negative fraction. This sequence joins TRBV30 and TRBJ1-2, with D perhaps TRBD1 (6 bases). CDR3 nucleotides: TGTGCCTGGAGTCCGGGGGCGGACTATGGCTACACCTTC. Translated, it gives CAWSPGADYGYTF.